Listed below are T cell receptor beta chains from one sample, sequenced in a study of T-cell memory formation after mild COVID-19. TCRdb re-analysed the 5' RACE reads in MiXCR, keeping a single row per CDR3 protein. The sample includes 110,000 or so distinct CDR3 sequences, around 17% seen only once; the top ten take roughly 5.5%. Sequencing was done on a sample of PBMCs or a T cell subset sorted from them (not recorded which). These receptor sequences come from a man aged 18 to 35 who had mild COVID-19 (a few samples of this study predate the infection). Cell type and time point are not known. Both conserved end residues are part of each CDR3. Each record gives: J gene, V gene, D gene, clone size, CDR3 DNA, CDR3 protein. A D gene is named only where the DNA matches it firmly. Clone size appears in some rows only: once, few, many, or a class for an expanded clone.

j_call: TRBJ2-7; v_call: TRBV4-3; d_call: TRBD2; clone_size: .; cdr3_nt: TGCGCCAGCAGCCAAGACCCTAGCGGAGGCTACGAGCAGTACTTC; cdr3_aa: CASSQDPSGGYEQYF
j_call: TRBJ1-5; v_call: TRBV12-3/TRBV12-4; d_call: .; clone_size: .; cdr3_nt: TGTGCCAGCAGTTTAGTTGGGGGCGGCCCTCGGCCCCAGCATTTT; cdr3_aa: CASSLVGGGPRPQHF
j_call: TRBJ1-1; v_call: TRBV28; d_call: .; clone_size: few; cdr3_nt: TGTGCCAGCACCTTTGACGGAGTGAACACTGAAGCTTTCTTT; cdr3_aa: CASTFDGVNTEAFF
j_call: TRBJ2-2; v_call: TRBV20-1; d_call: TRBD1; clone_size: .; cdr3_nt: TGCAGTGCTACGGGACAGGGGAACACCGGGGAGCTGTTTTTT; cdr3_aa: CSATGQGNTGELFF
j_call: TRBJ2-6; v_call: TRBV24-1; d_call: .; clone_size: many; cdr3_nt: TGTGCCACCAGTTCCCAGGGGGGTATCTCTGGGGCCAACGTCCTGACTTTC; cdr3_aa: CATSSQGGISGANVLTF
j_call: TRBJ1-2; v_call: TRBV4-1; d_call: .; clone_size: .; cdr3_nt: TGCGCCAGCAGCCAAGATGTGGAGGGTCGAGGAACCTTC; cdr3_aa: CASSQDVEGRGTF
j_call: TRBJ1-5; v_call: TRBV4-3; d_call: .; clone_size: few; cdr3_nt: TGCGCCAGCAGCCAAGAGTATGGCAGGGGTAATCAGCCCCAGCATTTT; cdr3_aa: CASSQEYGRGNQPQHF
j_call: TRBJ2-5; v_call: TRBV20-1; d_call: .; clone_size: .; cdr3_nt: TGCAGTGCTAGTACGGAGACCCAGTACTTC; cdr3_aa: CSASTETQYF
j_call: TRBJ2-5; v_call: TRBV19; d_call: TRBD1; clone_size: few; cdr3_nt: TGTGCCAGTAGGGACAGGAGAGAGACCCAGTACTTC; cdr3_aa: CASRDRRETQYF
j_call: TRBJ1-3; v_call: TRBV20-1; d_call: .; clone_size: many; cdr3_nt: TGCAGTGCTAAAGACAGGACCTCTGGAAACACCATATATTTT; cdr3_aa: CSAKDRTSGNTIYF
j_call: TRBJ2-1; v_call: TRBV6-1; d_call: .; clone_size: once; cdr3_nt: TGTGCCAGCAGTGATTTTCACGAATGGGAGAATGAGCAGTTCTTC; cdr3_aa: CASSDFHEWENEQFF
j_call: TRBJ2-3; v_call: TRBV12-3/TRBV12-4; d_call: TRBD2; clone_size: many; cdr3_nt: TGTGCCAGCAGCCCGCGGGGGGCAGATACGCAGTATTTT; cdr3_aa: CASSPRGADTQYF
j_call: TRBJ2-5; v_call: TRBV5-1; d_call: TRBD2; clone_size: .; cdr3_nt: TGCGCCAGCAGCTTGGAGGCGGGGGGGCACGAGACCCAGTACTTC; cdr3_aa: CASSLEAGGHETQYF
j_call: TRBJ1-2; v_call: TRBV7-2; d_call: .; clone_size: .; cdr3_nt: TGTGCCAGCAGCTTAGGTTTCGGTGATCTGTATGGCTACACCTTC; cdr3_aa: CASSLGFGDLYGYTF
j_call: TRBJ2-5; v_call: TRBV5-1; d_call: .; clone_size: .; cdr3_nt: TGCGCCAGCAGCTTACAGGGAGGGGAGGAAGAGACCCAGTACTTC; cdr3_aa: CASSLQGGEEETQYF
j_call: TRBJ1-1; v_call: TRBV7-8; d_call: .; clone_size: .; cdr3_nt: TGTGCCAGCCAGCTTAGAATCAACACTGAAGCTTTCTTT; cdr3_aa: CASQLRINTEAFF
j_call: TRBJ2-5; v_call: TRBV7-2; d_call: .; clone_size: .; cdr3_nt: TGTGCCAGCGGAAACAGGGTCCAAGAGACCCAGTACTTC; cdr3_aa: CASGNRVQETQYF
j_call: TRBJ1-2; v_call: TRBV5-1; d_call: TRBD1; clone_size: few; cdr3_nt: TGCGCCAGCAGCTTGGACCCCGGGACAGGGGGCGACTATGGCTACACCTTC; cdr3_aa: CASSLDPGTGGDYGYTF
j_call: TRBJ2-4; v_call: TRBV28; d_call: .; clone_size: .; cdr3_nt: TGTGCCAGCAGTTCCGGCCAAGCCAAAAACATTCAGTACTTC; cdr3_aa: CASSSGQAKNIQYF
j_call: TRBJ1-4; v_call: TRBV20-1; d_call: TRBD1; clone_size: few; cdr3_nt: TGCAGTGCTAGAGCCATCGGGGAGACAGGGGACGGGGAAAAACTGTTTTTT; cdr3_aa: CSARAIGETGDGEKLFF
j_call: TRBJ2-5; v_call: TRBV29-1; d_call: TRBD1; clone_size: few; cdr3_nt: TGCAGCGTCCACAGGGGGCTGGGAGAGACCCAGTACTTC; cdr3_aa: CSVHRGLGETQYF
j_call: TRBJ1-2; v_call: TRBV12-3/TRBV12-4; d_call: .; clone_size: .; cdr3_nt: TGTGCCAGCAGTTTTATCTTAACGAGCGGCTACACCTTC; cdr3_aa: CASSFILTSGYTF